What follows are 11 T cell receptor beta chains derived from one specimen sequenced in a study of cytomegalovirus exposure and HLA in healthy donors. Researchers ran the PCR with 60 Vbeta and 13 Jbeta primers. Generated by immunoSEQ multiplex PCR, the TCRdb table keeps only in-frame clones and is missing some. The table has more than 90,000 clones, more than 75% seen once. The sequencing sample was made of PBMCs. Receptors originate from an older woman in good health and CMV-seronegative.

V gene TRBV6-1 combines with J gene TRBJ2-1, with a possible D match to TRBD1 (6 bases). Germline V CDR1 and CDR2: MNHNS, SASEGT. Trimming pared 8 bases from V and 8 bases from J, leaving 22 bases between. CDR3 size: 15 residues. The CDR3 reads CASDIEGLPGDEQFF. The DNA for the CDR3 is TGTGCCAGCGACATAGAGGGGCTCCCAGGGGATGAGCAGTTCTTC.

V is TRBV4-3 and J is TRBJ2-3; D gene ambiguous. V shed 0 bases and J shed 0 bases, with 7 bases lying between them. Germline CDR1 and CDR2: LGHNA and YSLEER. The CDR3 has 15 residues. The CDR3 DNA reads as TGCGCCAGCAGCCAAGATCTGGGCAGCACAGATACGCAGTATTTT. The encoded protein is CASSQDLGSTDTQYF.

This clone was counted a few times. The genes are TRBV7-2 and TRBJ2-3; TRBD2 is a possible D gene (6 bases). CDR3 size: 15 residues. CDR1 is SGHTA and CDR2 is FQGNSA in the germline V gene. V lost 5 bases and J lost 2, with 14 bases in between. The CDR3 spells CASSGIGTLTDTQYF. CDR3 sequence (DNA): TGTGCCAGCAGCGGAATTGGGACTCTCACAGATACGCAGTATTTT. Together with reference TRBV7-2 and TRBJ2-3, the CDR3 gives the full variable domain: GAGVSQSPSNKVTEKGKDVELRCDPISGHTALYWYRQSLGQGLEFLIYFQGNSAPDKSGLPSDRFSAERTGGSVSTLTIQRTQQEDSAVYLCASSGIGTLTDTQYFGPGTRLTVL.

The chain has TRBV6-5 and TRBJ1-5, with D unresolved. Trimming shortened V by 5 bases and J by 2 bases, and 7 bases separated the two germline ends. The germline CDR1 and CDR2 sequences are MNHEY and SVGAGI. The CDR3 consists of 13 residues. The CDR3 protein is CASSGNGNQPQHF. The CDR3, as DNA: TGTGCCAGCAGTGGCAATGGCAATCAGCCCCAGCATTTT.

For the CDR3, the DNA is TGTGCCAGCAGACATGATAACTATGGCTACACCTTC. Translating it yields CASRHDNYGYTF. The chain is built from TRBV6-5 and TRBJ1-2; the D is unclear. Trimming left V 6 bases short and J 1 base short, with 6 bases between. Germline assignment: CDR1 MNHEY and CDR2 SVGAGI. The CDR3 runs 12 residues.

This chain uses TRBV7-2 with TRBJ1-4; D is perhaps TRBD1 (5 bases). Germline CDR1 reads SGHTA; CDR2 reads FQGNSA. The germline V and J ends were trimmed by 5 bases and 3 bases, with 16 bases remaining between them. This CDR3 contains 16 residues. The CDR3 loop reads CASSEGLSRPNEKLFF. In DNA form, the CDR3 reads TGTGCCAGCAGCGAGGGACTCTCCCGCCCTAATGAAAAACTGTTTTTT.

This chain uses TRBV2 with TRBJ1-1; TRBD1 might be the D (6 bases). Germline values: CDR1 SNHLY, CDR2 FYNNEI. The V end lost 6 bases, the J end lost 3 bases, and 11 bases lay between the germline ends. The CDR3 is 13 amino acids. CDR3 nucleotides: TGTGCCAGCAGGGACCCAGGGGACACTGAAGCTTTCTTT. Protein product: CASRDPGDTEAFF.

This clone was detected a few times. The gene calls are TRBV29-1 and TRBJ1-1; maybe TRBD1 (5 bases). CDR3 size: 11 residues. Trimming shortened V by 5 bases and J by 6 bases, and 10 bases separated the two germline ends. Germline V gene sequence: CDR1 SQVTM, CDR2 ANQGSEA. The CDR3 is CSVLWGAEAFF. The CDR3 DNA sequence: TGCAGCGTTCTTTGGGGGGCTGAAGCTTTCTTT. The variable domain in full, with the rest retrieved from reference TRBV29-1 and TRBJ1-1, is SAVISQKPSRDICQRGTSLTIQCQVDSQVTMMFWYRQQPGQSLTLIATANQGSEATYESGFVIDKFPISRPNLTFSTLTVSNMSPEDSSIYLCSVLWGAEAFFGQGTRLTVV.

This clone was counted a few times. The V call is TRBV19, the J call TRBJ2-1; D perhaps matches TRBD2 (6 bases). The CDR3 loop spans 13 amino acids. Looked up from germline, CDR1 is LNHDA and CDR2 is SQIVND (reference sequence). V was pared by 4 bases and J by 10 bases, with 14 bases between. CDR3: CASSTDWAGEQFF. The CDR3 DNA reads TGTGCCAGTAGTACGGACTGGGCGGGGGAGCAGTTCTTC. The variable domain in full, with the rest retrieved from reference TRBV19 and TRBJ2-1, is DGGITQSPKYLFRKEGQNVTLSCEQNLNHDAMYWYRQDPGQGLRLIYYSQIVNDFQKGDIAEGYSVSREKKESFPLTVTSAQKNPTAFYLCASSTDWAGEQFFGPGTRLTVL.

As DNA, the CDR3 is TGCGCCAGCAGCTTGGGCAGGGCCGGGGCCAACGTCCTGACTTTC. The encoded protein is CASSLGRAGANVLTF. The rearrangement links TRBV5-1 to TRBJ2-6, with a possible D match to TRBD1 (5 bases). Trimming shortened V by 0 bases and J by 4 bases, and 8 bases separated the two germline ends. Germline assignment: CDR1 SGHRS and CDR2 YFSETQ. The CDR3 contains 15 residues.

The chain uses TRBV6-5 and TRBJ2-1; 12 nucleotides align to TRBD2. The CDR3 is 16 residues long. V was pared by 0 bases and J by 8 bases, with 5 bases of the junction left unmatched. Germline CDR1 reads MNHEY; CDR2 reads SVGAGI. The CDR3 DNA is TGTGCCAGCAGTTACTCGGCTAGCGGGAGGGTCTATGAGCAGTTCTTC. Residues: CASSYSASGRVYEQFF.